The 19 T cell receptor beta chains below were found in one sample sequenced in a study of graft-versus-host responses after intestinal transplantation. Their antigen targets remain unknown. Sequencing used immunoSEQ multiplex PCR; TCRdb keeps in-frame clones, though not all of them. The sample records 80,000 to 90,000 clones, roughly 92% being singletons. The sequenced sample was unstimulated CD4+ T cells sorted from spleen or lymph node cells, obtained before intestinal transplant. These receptors came from a human donor who received an intestinal transplant.

The V and J genes are TRBV29-1 and TRBJ2-1, with D perhaps matching TRBD2 (6 bases). There are 16 residues in the CDR3. Per the germline V gene, CDR1 is SQVTM and CDR2 is ANQGSEA. With 5 bases removed from V and 5 bases from J, the gap between germline ends came to 22 bases. CDR3 loop: CSVKRPSVRLNNEQFF. The CDR3 DNA is TGCAGCGTTAAGAGACCTAGCGTGAGATTAAACAATGAGCAGTTCTTC.

The chain recombines TRBV6-5 with TRBJ2-7; perhaps D is TRBD1 or TRBD2 (7 bases each). The V gene lost 2 bases and the J gene lost 1 base, with 15 bases spanning the gap. The germline gives CDR1 MNHEY, CDR2 SVGAGI. The CDR3 loop spans 16 amino acids. CDR3 in DNA: TGTGCCAGCAGTTACGCAGGGGGAGGGCCATCCTACGAGCAGTACTTC. Its protein product is CASSYAGGGPSYEQYF.

The rearrangement joins TRBV11-2 to TRBJ2-2, with D maybe TRBD2 (5 bases). Germline values: CDR1 SGHAT, CDR2 FQNNGV. This CDR3 is built from 15 residues. Trimming took off 2 bases at V and 5 bases at J, with 12 bases between the two ends. CDR3 sequence: CASSLSDYSTGELFF. The CDR3 nucleotides are TGTGCCAGCAGCTTATCCGACTACTCAACCGGGGAGCTGTTTTTT.

V and J are TRBV5-1 and TRBJ2-5; D is possibly TRBD2 (5 bases). This CDR3 region has 16 residues. Per the germline V gene, CDR1 is SGHRS and CDR2 is YFSETQ. With 0 bases removed from V and 5 bases from J, the gap between germline ends came to 17 bases. The chain's CDR3 is CASSLDSAGTRETQYF. Written as DNA, the CDR3 is TGCGCCAGCAGCTTGGACAGTGCGGGTACCAGGGAGACCCAGTACTTC.

V is TRBV12-2 and J is TRBJ2-4; the table names TRBD1, a call not compared with the DNA. TRBV12-2 is flagged as a pseudogene. There are 13 residues in the CDR3. Here the CDR3 reads CASRSVAKNIQYF. The CDR3 DNA sequence: TGTGCAAGTCGCTCAGTAGCCAAAAACATTCAGTACTTC.

The J gene is TRBJ2-7, the V gene TRBV28, with no clear D. V was pared by 2 bases and J by 0 bases, with 11 bases between. The length of the CDR3 is 15 residues. CDR1 and CDR2 (germline): MDHEN, SYDVKM. The CDR3 DNA is TGTGCCAGCAGTTTAAGGGTCCGCCCCTCCTACGAGCAGTACTTC. Protein product: CASSLRVRPSYEQYF.

This clone was recorded only once. The V call is TRBV5-3, the J call TRBJ2-7, with 9 bases lining up with TRBD2. TRBV5-3 has ORF status, its function being uncertain. The CDR3 length is 17 residues. V dropped 0 bases and J dropped 0; count of bases not matched to a gene: 7. The CDR3 DNA follows: TGTGCCAGAAGCTTGGAGGCTAGCGGGAAGAGCTCCTACGAGCAGTACTTC. It translates to CARSLEASGKSSYEQYF.

The chain couples TRBV11-2 to TRBJ2-1; D uncertain. Per germline, CDR1 SGHAT and CDR2 FQNNGV. V dropped 4 bases and J dropped 0 bases, with 16 bases sitting between them. The CDR3 runs to 17 residues. The CDR3 nucleotides are TGTGCCAGCAGCTCGACCTTAGCAGCGAGCTCCTACAATGAGCAGTTCTTC. Protein sequence: CASSSTLAASSYNEQFF.

The rearrangement uses TRBV5-8 and TRBJ1-4; D is uncertain. Trimming removed 6 bases from V and 3 bases from J, with 15 bases in between. This CDR3 has 15 amino acids. The germline gives CDR1 SGHTS, CDR2 YDEGEE. CDR3 DNA sequence: TGTGCCAGCAATCCGGGCCGGGCGCCTAATGAAAAACTGTTTTTT. It translates to CASNPGRAPNEKLFF.

This chain connects TRBV28 to TRBJ1-2, with TRBD1 matching 9 bases. Germline V gives CDR1 MDHEN, CDR2 SYDVKM. This CDR3 has 14 amino acids. Trimming took 6 bases from V and 7 from J; bases not matched to a gene: 9. The CDR3 reads CASRSDRGARGYTF. The CDR3 DNA reads TGTGCCAGCAGATCGGACAGGGGAGCTCGTGGCTACACCTTC.

The chain joins TRBV6-6 to TRBJ1-5; D gene ambiguous. Trimming shortened V by 0 bases and J by 5 bases, and 11 bases separated the two germline ends. CDR3 length: 15 amino acids. CDR1 and CDR2 from the germline V gene are MNHNY and SVGAGI (reference sequence). This CDR3 reads CASSYSRWSDQPQHF. Written as DNA, the CDR3 is TGTGCCAGCAGTTACTCGAGATGGTCCGATCAGCCCCAGCATTTT.

CDR3 bases: TGCAGCGTTGAGTGGGGACCAGGGGTCGTCAAAAACATTCAGTACTTC. This translates into CSVEWGPGVVKNIQYF. This chain connects TRBV29-1 to TRBJ2-4; D perhaps matches TRBD1 (6 bases). V was shortened by 3 bases and J by 3 bases, with 18 bases between the two germline ends. Germline V gene data show CDR1 as SQVTM and CDR2 as ANQGSEA. The length of the CDR3 is 16 residues.

V usage is TRBV28 and J usage is TRBJ2-4; D possibly corresponds to TRBD2 (6 bases). CDR3 length: 15 amino acids. The germline V and J ends were trimmed by 7 bases and 0 bases, with 13 bases remaining between them. CDR1 MDHEN and CDR2 SYDVKM come from the germline V gene. The CDR3 loop is CASKGRQIAKNIQYF. CDR3 nucleotide sequence: TGTGCCAGCAAGGGGAGGCAGATAGCCAAAAACATTCAGTACTTC.

The chain is built from TRBV11-2 and TRBJ2-1, with a weak D call TRBD2 (5 bases). Germline V lookup: CDR1 SGHAT, CDR2 FQNNGV. The CDR3 is 15 amino acids. Trimming took off 3 bases at V and 7 bases at J, with 16 bases between the two ends. The CDR3 DNA reads as TGTGCCAGCAGCTTTTTAATCCTCTCGGGGAATGAGCAGTTCTTC. This sequence encodes CASSFLILSGNEQFF.

The chain is built from TRBV28 and TRBJ1-4; 7 bases agree with TRBD1. CDR3 length: 13 residues. V was pared by 6 bases and J by 3 bases, with 1 base of the junction left unmatched. Germline CDR1 MDHEN, CDR2 SYDVKM. Here the CDR3 reads CASSDRANEKLFF. Here the CDR3 DNA reads TGTGCCAGCAGCGACAGGGCTAATGAAAAACTGTTTTTT. Complete variable domain (other parts from reference TRBV28 and TRBJ1-4): DVKVTQSSRYLVKRTGEKVFLECVQDMDHENMFWYRQDPGLGLRLIYFSYDVKMKEKGDIPEGYSVSREKKERFSLILESASTNQTSMYLCASSDRANEKLFFGSGTQLSVL.

V gene TRBV6-5 combines with J gene TRBJ1-1; D is possibly TRBD1 (5 bases). The CDR3 contains 13 residues. Trimming cost V 4 bases and J 7 bases, with 13 bases left between them. CDR1 and CDR2 (germline): MNHEY, SVGAGI. The DNA of the CDR3 is TGTGCCAGCAGTTTGGGGACCGGTTTTGAAGCTTTCTTT. Translated, it gives CASSLGTGFEAFF.

V usage is TRBV7-8 and J usage is TRBJ1-3; the D is unclear. The CDR3 sequence is 18 residues long. CDR1 is SGHVS, CDR2 FQNEAQ, per germline. V gave up 3 bases and J gave up 0 bases, with 18 bases separating them. The CDR3 spells CASSFNIRAESSGNTIYF. The DNA for the CDR3 is TGTGCCAGCAGCTTCAACATACGGGCGGAAAGCTCTGGAAACACCATATATTTT.

The rearrangement joins TRBV18 to TRBJ1-1, with 7 nucleotides matching TRBD1. The CDR3 sequence is 18 residues long. Germline assignment: CDR1 KGHSH and CDR2 LQKENI. Trimming removed 1 base from V and 0 bases from J; junction bases left unmatched: 11. CDR3 sequence: CASSPRTTGEFLNTEAFF. Here the CDR3 DNA reads TGTGCCAGCTCACCACGGACAACAGGGGAATTTTTGAACACTGAAGCTTTCTTT.

The chain has TRBV7-3 and TRBJ2-7; 8 bases match TRBD1. The V and J ends lost 5 bases and 2 bases, in that order; junction bases with no gene match: 8. Germline loops: CDR1 SGHTA, CDR2 FQGTGA. CDR3 size: 15 residues. CDR3 sequence: CASSHGTGKTYEQYF. The CDR3 coding sequence is TGTGCCAGCAGCCACGGGACAGGAAAAACCTACGAGCAGTACTTC. Supplemented by reference TRBV7-3 and TRBJ2-7, the full variable domain reads GAGVSQTPSNKVTEKGKYVELRCDPISGHTALYWYRQSLGQGPEFLIYFQGTGAADDSGLPNDRFFAVRPEGSVSTLKIQRTERGDSAVYLCASSHGTGKTYEQYFGPGTRLTVT.